A selection of T cell receptor beta chains follows, all from one sample in a study of shared clonotypes between healthy human individuals. The method was immunoSEQ multiplex PCR; TCRdb's version includes in-frame clones alone and lacks a portion of them. The sample yields about half a million clones, roughly 80% seen once. Sample: PBMCs. Source of these receptors: a woman between 40 and 50 years old in good health. Some clones in this sample may be carry-over from other donors' samples. The CDR3 runs from the conserved cysteine through the conserved F or W. D genes are given only for firm matches. A clone size is listed for some rows: how often the clone was seen (once, few, many), or a class if it is expanded.

J gene,clone size,D gene,V gene,CDR3 protein,CDR3 DNA
TRBJ2-5,.,.,TRBV30,CAWSVQAKRQETQYF,TGTGCCTGGAGTGTACAGGCCAAGCGACAAGAGACCCAGTACTTC
TRBJ2-7,.,TRBD2,TRBV7-2,CASRLAGVYEQYF,TGTGCCAGCAGACTAGCGGGAGTCTACGAGCAGTACTTC
TRBJ2-7,.,.,TRBV6-5,CASSYSTGETYEQYF,TGTGCCAGCAGTTACTCGACGGGAGAAACGTACGAGCAGTACTTC
TRBJ1-5,.,TRBD1,TRBV2,CASSEYGQGGGQPQHF,TGTGCCAGCAGTGAGTACGGACAGGGTGGCGGTCAGCCCCAGCATTTT
TRBJ2-5,.,.,TRBV19,CASSIAQGETQYF,TGTGCCAGTAGTATTGCCCAAGGGGAGACCCAGTACTTC
TRBJ2-1,many,.,TRBV4-1,CASSQVGGKTYNEQFF,TGCGCCAGCAGCCAAGTGGGTGGCAAAACCTACAATGAGCAGTTCTTC
TRBJ1-5,.,.,TRBV28,CASTSRGNQPQHF,TGTGCCAGCACTTCAAGGGGCAATCAGCCCCAGCATTTT
TRBJ1-2,.,.,TRBV9,CASSVGAEYNYGYTF,TGTGCCAGCAGCGTAGGGGCGGAATATAACTATGGCTACACCTTC
TRBJ2-5,.,.,TRBV25-1,CASSERAGHFQETQYF,TGTGCCAGCAGTGAAAGGGCGGGACACTTCCAAGAGACCCAGTACTTC
TRBJ1-1,.,.,TRBV19,CASSTEGGQNTEAFF,TGTGCCAGTAGTACAGAAGGGGGGCAGAACACTGAAGCTTTCTTT
TRBJ2-5,.,TRBD2,TRBV6-6,CASSYAGERLETQYF,TGTGCCAGCAGTTACGCGGGAGAGCGGTTGGAGACCCAGTACTTC
TRBJ2-2,.,TRBD2,TRBV5-1,CASSFTSGRPYTGELFF,TGCGCCAGCAGCTTTACCAGCGGGAGGCCTTACACCGGGGAGCTGTTTTTT
TRBJ2-3,.,TRBD2,TRBV2,CASSDGGRTQYF,TGTGCCAGCAGTGACGGCGGGAGGACGCAGTATTTT
TRBJ2-5,few,.,TRBV4-1,CASSHATGKETQYF,TGCGCCAGCAGCCACGCCACAGGGAAAGAGACCCAGTACTTC
TRBJ1-2,.,.,TRBV7-2,CASSQDRTDNYGYTF,TGTGCCAGCAGCCAAGACCGAACAGATAACTATGGCTACACCTTC
TRBJ1-5,.,.,TRBV30,CAWSDHNQPQHF,TGTGCCTGGAGTGACCATAATCAGCCCCAGCATTTT
TRBJ1-2,.,.,TRBV29-1,CSVETQANYGYTF,TGCAGCGTTGAAACACAAGCTAACTATGGCTACACCTTC
TRBJ2-7,.,TRBD2,TRBV5-1,CASSLQGLAGGYEQYF,TGCGCCAGCAGCTTACAGGGACTAGCGGGAGGCTACGAGCAGTACTTC
TRBJ2-7,.,TRBD1,TRBV2,CASSDTMRTGVRGVDF,TGTGCCAGCAGCGATACCATGAGGACAGGGGTTAGAGGAGTCGACTTC